Shown below are 10 T cell receptor beta chains from a single sample sequenced in a study of cytomegalovirus exposure and HLA in healthy donors (dated by TCRdb to 2017 to 2019). Library prep was done by the immunoSEQ multiplex PCR assay. The source is immuneACCESS, and TCRdb retained only in-frame sequences with V and J called. Part of the clones is not carried over; for the studies checked, unresolved V genes explain less than half of this, and the remainder is unexplained. The sample data list 250,000 or so clones, and 90% of these were observed just once. Together, the top ten hold under 0.4% of the sample. The sample taken for sequencing was PBMCs. Source of these receptors: a woman between 18 and 29 years old in good health and CMV-seronegative.

This chain uses TRBV10-3 with TRBJ1-4; 9 nucleotides align to TRBD1. This CDR3 spans 14 amino acids. Trimming removed 6 bases from V and 11 bases from J; junction bases left unmatched: 10. The V gene's germline CDR1 is ENHRY and CDR2 SYGVKD. Written as DNA, the CDR3 is TGTGCCATCAGCCCGGGACAGGGTTTGCGGAAACTGTTTTTT. Encoded protein: CAISPGQGLRKLFF.

The V gene is TRBV5-5, the J gene TRBJ2-5; 7 nucleotides match TRBD2. The length of the CDR3 is 14 residues. Germline trimming cut 4 bases from V and 4 bases from J; bases unmatched to any gene: 7. Germline CDR1 SGHKS, CDR2 YYEKEE (reference sequence). The CDR3 DNA follows: TGTGCCAGCAGCAACAGACTAGCCGGAGAGACCCAGTACTTC. It is translated as CASSNRLAGETQYF.

V and J are TRBV10-1 and TRBJ2-1; 8 bases line up with TRBD1. V lost 5 bases and J lost 4; bases outside the gene matches: 10. In germline, CDR1 is WNHNN, CDR2 SYGVQD (reference sequence). This CDR3 spans 16 amino acids. CDR3 loop: CASSYSTGARYNEQFF. CDR3 bases: TGCGCCAGCAGTTACTCGACAGGGGCTAGGTACAATGAGCAGTTCTTC.

This clone was found once. The chain recombines TRBV11-2 with TRBJ2-1, with 10 bases aligning to TRBD2. V shed 1 base and J 4 bases; nucleotides not matched to a gene: 4. The CDR3 totals 16 residues. Germline V gene lookup returns CDR1 SGHAT and CDR2 FQNNGV. The CDR3, as DNA: TGTGCCAGCAGCTTAGTGCCAGCGGGGGGGTACAATGAGCAGTTCTTC. Protein: CASSLVPAGGYNEQFF.

The CDR3 DNA is TGTGCCACCAGCAGATCACAGACAGGGGGCCTTTATAGCAATCAGCCCCAGCATTTT. The encoded protein is CATSRSQTGGLYSNQPQHF. The rearrangement uses TRBV15 and TRBJ1-5; TRBD1 aligns across 10 bases. J lost 0 bases, V lost 2 bases, and 10 bases had no gene match. Germline assignment: CDR1 LNHNV and CDR2 YYDKDF (reference sequence). The CDR3 is 19 residues long.

V and J are TRBV27 and TRBJ2-1; 9 bases match TRBD1. J lost 0 bases, V lost 3 bases, and 6 bases had no gene match. The CDR3 covers 17 residues. Germline V lookup: CDR1 MNHEY, CDR2 SMNVEV (reference sequence). As DNA, the CDR3 is TGTGCCAGCAGTTTCCTAGGACAGGGGAGCTCCTACAATGAGCAGTTCTTC. Encoded protein: CASSFLGQGSSYNEQFF.

The V gene is TRBV6-6, the J gene TRBJ2-1, with a weak D call TRBD1 (5 bases). The CDR3 loop spans 14 amino acids. Trimming stripped 9 bases from V and 5 bases from J, with 17 bases between. The V gene's germline CDR1 is MNHNY and CDR2 SVGAGI (reference sequence). In DNA, the CDR3 is TGTGCCAGTGACCCTGGACAAACTAACAATGAGCAGTTCTTC. It codes for CASDPGQTNNEQFF.

The chain uses TRBV27 and TRBJ2-7, with 10 positions matching TRBD2. V dropped 1 base and J dropped 4; count of bases not matched to a gene: 7. CDR1 is MNHEY and CDR2 is SMNVEV in the germline V gene (reference sequence). This CDR3 has 16 residues. The CDR3, as DNA: TGTGCCAGCAGTTTATTAAGTAGCGGGGGGAAGTACGAGCAGTACTTC. Translation: CASSLLSSGGKYEQYF.

The chain recombines TRBV6-6 with TRBJ2-1, with no clear D. V lost 5 bases to trimming and J lost 9 bases, with 11 bases between them. Germline V gene sequence: CDR1 MNHNY, CDR2 SVGAGI (reference sequence). The CDR3 has 12 residues. This CDR3 reads CASSQSAVEQFF. CDR3 sequence (DNA): TGTGCCAGCAGTCAGTCCGCGGTTGAGCAGTTCTTC.

The chain uses TRBV5-4 and TRBJ2-7, with 7 bases lining up with TRBD1. This CDR3 comprises 15 residues. Germline lookup yields CDR1 SGHNT and CDR2 YYREEE (reference sequence). Trimming at V came to 1 base and at J to 2 bases, leaving 6 bases not matched to a gene. CDR3 in DNA: TGTGCCAGCAGCTTGAATCGGGACAGCCCCTACGAGCAGTACGTC. Amino acids: CASSLNRDSPYEQYV.